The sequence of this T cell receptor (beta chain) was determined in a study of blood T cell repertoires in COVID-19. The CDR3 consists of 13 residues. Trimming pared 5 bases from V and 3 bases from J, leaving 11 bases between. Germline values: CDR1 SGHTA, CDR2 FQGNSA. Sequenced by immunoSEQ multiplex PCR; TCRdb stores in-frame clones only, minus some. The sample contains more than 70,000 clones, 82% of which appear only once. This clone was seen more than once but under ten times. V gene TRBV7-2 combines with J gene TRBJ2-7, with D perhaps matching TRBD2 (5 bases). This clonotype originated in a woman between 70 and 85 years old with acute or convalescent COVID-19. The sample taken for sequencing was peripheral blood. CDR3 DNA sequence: TGTGCCAGCAGCCCGAACCGGGGCTACGAGCAGTACTTC. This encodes CASSPNRGYEQYF.